The 27 T cell receptor beta chains in this list originate from one sample, sequenced in a study of shared clonotypes between healthy human individuals. Profiling relied on immunoSEQ multiplex PCR, and the TCRdb table lists in-frame clones only, not all of them. The table records 2 million to 2.5 million clones, 95% of them present only once. Sequenced: naive CD4+ T cells sorted from blood. This sample's subset: CD45RA+ positively selected. The receptors shown here come from a man in his late teens or twenties in good health.

The CDR3: CASSETNYEQYF. The CDR3 nucleotides are TGTGCCAGCAGTGAGACCAACTACGAGCAGTACTTC. This chain links TRBV6-6 with TRBJ2-7; D gene unclear. CDR1 is MNHNY and CDR2 is SVGAGI in the germline V gene (reference sequence). The CDR3 has 12 residues. The V and J ends lost 5 bases and 3 bases respectively, with 8 bases between them.

The sample holds one count of this clone. The chain has TRBV6-1 and TRBJ2-7, with TRBD2 identical over 14 bases. The CDR3 has 15 amino acids. V lost 6 bases, J lost 3 bases, and 4 bases stayed unmatched. Germline V gene lookup returns CDR1 MNHNS and CDR2 SASEGT. CDR3 region: CASRQGLAGDYEQYF. The CDR3 bases are TGTGCCAGCAGGCAGGGACTAGCGGGAGACTACGAGCAGTACTTC.

This chain links TRBV29-1 with TRBJ2-5; D is possibly TRBD1 (6 bases). Germline CDR1 reads SQVTM; CDR2 reads ANQGSEA. Deletions cut 4 bases from V and 4 bases from J, with 7 bases between. There are 11 residues in the CDR3. CDR3 sequence: CSVVQGETQYF. DNA of the CDR3: TGCAGCGTTGTACAGGGAGAGACCCAGTACTTC.

Turning to this clone: This same CDR3 is encoded by further DNA sequences in the sample. The chain employs TRBV10-2 and TRBJ2-5; D unresolved. The length of the CDR3 is 11 residues. The germline V gene has CDR1 WSHSY and CDR2 SAAADI. The ends were cut back, 6 bases at V and 2 bases at J, with 4 bases in the middle. The CDR3 DNA sequence: TGCGCCAGCAGGAGGCAAGAGACCCAGTACTTC. Amino acids: CASRRQETQYF.

The rearrangement joins TRBV9 to TRBJ2-2; TRBD1 matches 7 bases. This CDR3 spans 14 amino acids. Germline lookup yields CDR1 SGDLS and CDR2 YYNGEE. The V and J ends lost 7 bases and 1 base, in that order; junction bases with no gene match: 4. The CDR3 loop reads CASHRTGNTGELFF. DNA for the CDR3: TGTGCCAGCCACAGGACAGGGAACACCGGGGAGCTGTTTTTT.

Worth noting for this clone: In the same sample, other DNA sequences code for this CDR3. The chain joins TRBV19 to TRBJ1-2; unclear D gene. The germline CDR1 and CDR2 sequences are LNHDA and SQIVND (reference sequence). This CDR3 has 14 residues. The germline V and J ends were trimmed by 3 bases and 2 bases, with 10 bases remaining between them. The chain's CDR3 is CASSIADGNYGYTF. The CDR3 DNA reads as TGTGCCAGTAGTATCGCCGACGGGAACTATGGCTACACCTTC.

Remarks on this clone: The sample contains more than one DNA sequence encoding this CDR3. The chain carries TRBV19 and TRBJ1-5, with TRBD1 as a possible D gene (5 bases). CDR1 is LNHDA and CDR2 is SQIVND in the germline V gene (reference sequence). Trimming shortened V by 4 bases and J by 1 base, and 8 bases separated the two germline ends. The CDR3 loop spans 14 amino acids. CDR3 DNA sequence: TGTGCCAGTAGTACTCAGGGCAGCAATCAGCCCCAGCATTTT. It encodes CASSTQGSNQPQHF.

V gene TRBV6-5 combines with J gene TRBJ2-7, with D perhaps matching TRBD2 (5 bases). Germline V gene data show CDR1 as MNHEY and CDR2 as SVGAGI. V was pared by 6 bases and J by 0 bases, with 12 bases between. There are 14 residues in the CDR3. CDR3 sequence (DNA): TGTGCCAGCAGCCCTGAGGGTCTCTCCTACGAGCAGTACTTC. This gives the protein CASSPEGLSYEQYF.

The genes are TRBV6-1 and TRBJ1-1; maybe TRBD1 (6 bases). The CDR3 covers 13 residues. Trimming left V 6 bases short and J 3 bases short, with 11 bases between. CDR1 is MNHNS and CDR2 is SASEGT in the germline V gene. The CDR3 protein is CASSVTGYTEAFF. DNA of the CDR3: TGTGCCAGCAGCGTTACAGGGTACACTGAAGCTTTCTTT.

This clone came up once. The V and J genes are TRBV11-2 and TRBJ1-2; 7 nucleotides match TRBD1. The length of the CDR3 is 13 residues. The germline V gene encodes CDR1 SGHAT and CDR2 FQNNGV. V gave up 5 bases and J gave up 4 bases; unmatched junction bases: 4. In nucleotides, the CDR3 is TGTGCCAGCAGCGTTACAGGGGCCTATGGCTACACCTTC. This codes for CASSVTGAYGYTF.

This chain uses TRBV5-1 with TRBJ2-5, with TRBD1 matching 11 bases. V lost 1 base, J lost 1 base, and 3 bases stayed unmatched. The CDR3 consists of 16 residues. From germline, CDR1 is SGHRS and CDR2 YFSETQ. CDR3 loop: CASSLPGTGGQETQYF. CDR3 coding DNA: TGCGCCAGCAGCTTGCCAGGGACAGGGGGCCAAGAGACCCAGTACTTC.

The J gene is TRBJ1-2, the V gene TRBV19; D gene uncertain. Germline loops: CDR1 LNHDA, CDR2 SQIVND (reference sequence). Trimming took 3 bases from V and 4 from J, leaving 9 bases between them. The CDR3 runs 13 residues. CDR3: CASSIDQSYGYTF. CDR3 DNA sequence: TGTGCCAGTAGTATCGATCAGTCCTATGGCTACACCTTC.

Worth noting for this clone: This CDR3 is also generated by other DNA sequences in the sample. As DNA, the CDR3 is TGTGCCAGCAGCCTGAGCTCTGGAAACACCATATATTTT. Encoded protein: CASSLSSGNTIYF. This chain joins TRBV7-2 and TRBJ1-3, with D unresolved. Germline-derived CDR1 and CDR2 are SGHTA and FQGNSA. The V end was cut by 5 bases, the J end by 0 bases, with 5 bases between. The CDR3 consists of 13 residues.

For this clone: This may be a read error, as it is one base from a much larger clone. The sample has other DNA sequences that encode this CDR3 too. The J gene is TRBJ2-3, the V gene TRBV2, with D unresolved. Germline values: CDR1 SNHLY, CDR2 FYNNEI. The CDR3 runs to 11 residues. V lost 6 bases and J lost 2, with 3 bases in between. The CDR3 DNA reads as TGTGCCAGCAGCAACACAGATACGCAGTATTTT. Its protein product is CASSNTDTQYF.

J is TRBJ2-3 and V is TRBV7-9; D may be TRBD2 (6 bases). Germline V gene lookup returns CDR1 SEHNR and CDR2 FQNEAQ (reference sequence). V lost 5 bases and J 9 bases, leaving 9 bases between the germline ends. CDR3 length: 11 residues. Here the CDR3 reads CASSAGRTQYF. Here the CDR3 DNA reads TGTGCCAGCAGCGCGGGACGGACGCAGTATTTT.

The chain is built from TRBV6-5 and TRBJ2-3, with a possible D match to TRBD2 (6 bases). CDR1 is MNHEY, CDR2 SVGAGI, per germline. The length of the CDR3 is 12 residues. V gave up 11 bases and J gave up 0 bases, with 9 bases separating them. CDR3 coding DNA: TGTGCCGTCCGGGGGAGCACAGATACGCAGTATTTT. Translating gives CAVRGSTDTQYF.

This clone was picked up one time. This rearrangement joins TRBV5-1 to TRBJ1-3; 7 bases agree with TRBD1. The CDR3 runs 16 residues. Losses at the gene ends were 0 bases for V and 2 bases for J; bases not matched to a gene: 5. Looked up from germline, CDR1 is SGHRS and CDR2 is YFSETQ. This CDR3 is CASSLALGGTGNTIYF. The CDR3 DNA follows: TGCGCCAGCAGCTTGGCATTAGGGGGCACTGGAAACACCATATATTTT.

V usage is TRBV4-1 and J usage is TRBJ1-1, with D perhaps matching TRBD1 (6 bases). This CDR3 comprises 17 residues. Trimming shortened V by 0 bases and J by 1 base, and 15 bases separated the two germline ends. Per germline, CDR1 MGHRA and CDR2 YSYEKL. As DNA, the CDR3 is TGCGCCAGCAGCCAAGATAGGACAGACAGTCAGAACACTGAAGCTTTCTTT. Translated: CASSQDRTDSQNTEAFF.

The V gene is TRBV7-3, the J gene TRBJ1-2; unclear D gene. With 5 bases removed from V and 7 bases from J, the gap between germline ends came to 11 bases. The length of the CDR3 is 12 residues. Germline assignment: CDR1 SGHTA and CDR2 FQGTGA. The CDR3 reads CASSDKGSGYTF. The CDR3 DNA is TGTGCCAGCAGCGACAAGGGCTCTGGCTACACCTTC. Full variable domain (missing parts from reference TRBV7-3 and TRBJ1-2): GAGVSQTPSNKVTEKGKYVELRCDPISGHTALYWYRQSLGQGPEFLIYFQGTGAADDSGLPNDRFFAVRPEGSVSTLKIQRTERGDSAVYLCASSDKGSGYTFGSGTRLTVV.

The J gene is TRBJ1-5, the V gene TRBV28, with D tentatively TRBD1 (5 bases). The CDR3 covers 10 residues. Trimming took 7 bases from V and 7 from J, leaving 5 bases between them. Germline assignment: CDR1 MDHEN and CDR2 SYDVKM. This CDR3 is CASNRQPQHF. DNA for the CDR3: TGTGCCAGCAACAGGCAGCCCCAGCATTTT.

This chain uses TRBV25-1 with TRBJ2-3; 8 bases are shared with TRBD1. The germline V gene has CDR1 MGHDK and CDR2 SYGVNS. The CDR3 is 16 amino acids. V lost 0 bases to trimming and J lost 3 bases; unmatched junction nucleotides: 5. CDR3 residues: CASSEYGQGATDTQYF. The CDR3 coding sequence is TGTGCCAGCAGTGAATATGGTCAGGGGGCAACAGATACGCAGTATTTT.

The rearrangement uses TRBV5-1 and TRBJ1-4; 7 nucleotides align to TRBD1. The J segment lost 4 bases and the V segment lost 2 bases, leaving 11 bases of the junction unmatched. Germline V lookup: CDR1 SGHRS, CDR2 YFSETQ. The CDR3 covers 17 residues. CDR3 residues: CASSFGSGGRGNEKLFF. CDR3 DNA sequence: TGCGCCAGCAGCTTTGGTTCAGGGGGACGCGGTAATGAAAAACTGTTTTTT.

The V and J genes are TRBV5-1 and TRBJ1-1; D is ambiguous. The germline CDR1 and CDR2 sequences are SGHRS and YFSETQ. The CDR3 loop spans 16 amino acids. V dropped 2 bases and J dropped 1 base, with 15 bases sitting between them. The CDR3 loop reads CASSFQGSGSNTEAFF. CDR3 in DNA: TGCGCCAGCAGCTTCCAAGGGAGTGGGTCGAACACTGAAGCTTTCTTT. The full variable domain, with the rest looked up from reference TRBV5-1 and TRBJ1-1, is KAGVTQTPRYLIKTRGQQVTLSCSPISGHRSVSWYQQTPGQGLQFLFEYFSETQRNKGNFPGRFSGRQFSNSRSEMNVSTLELGDSALYLCASSFQGSGSNTEAFFGQGTRLTVV.

The chain has TRBV10-3 and TRBJ2-5, with D uncertain. Germline-derived CDR1 and CDR2 are ENHRY and SYGVKD. The CDR3 spans 14 residues. The V end lost 4 bases, the J end lost 5 bases, and 14 bases lay between the germline ends. CDR3 sequence (DNA): TGTGCCATCAGTGCGGTTAGTGGGGTTGAGACCCAGTACTTC. Its protein is CAISAVSGVETQYF.

The J gene is TRBJ1-2, the V gene TRBV19, with 9 bases identical to TRBD1. The CDR3 sequence is 14 residues long. Germline assignment: CDR1 LNHDA and CDR2 SQIVND (reference sequence). V dropped 9 bases and J dropped 2; count of bases not matched to a gene: 7. The CDR3 DNA reads TGTGCCAGCTACCCGGGACAGGGCAACTATGGCTACACCTTC. This translates into CASYPGQGNYGYTF.

The chain couples TRBV12-2 to TRBJ2-1; the D call of TRBD2 is as the table states it, not checked on the DNA. TRBV12-2 is recorded as a pseudogene. This CDR3 contains 16 residues. The CDR3 spells CASLSGVLIIHHEQFF. The CDR3 nucleotides read TGTGCAAGTCTTAGCGGGGTCCTTATCATTCATCATGAGCAGTTCTTC.

The gene calls are TRBV30 and TRBJ1-6; weak D call: TRBD1 (5 bases). V was shortened by 2 bases and J by 5 bases, with 13 bases between the two germline ends. CDR3 size: 15 residues. The germline V gene encodes CDR1 GTSNPN and CDR2 SVGIG (reference sequence). The CDR3 DNA sequence: TGTGCCTGGAGTCCCCAGGGTGTGGATAATTCACCCCTCCACTTT. This translates into CAWSPQGVDNSPLHF.